These 24 T cell receptor beta chains were all obtained from the same sample, sequenced in a study of vaccination and CD4 T cells after COVID-19. The assay that was used to sequence DNA from cultured CD4+ T cells was the Oncomine TCR Beta short-read assay. TCRdb called the PCR reads again in MiXCR, with one record for every CDR3 protein. The sample has approximately 9,300 distinct CDR3 sequences, 63% seen once; the top ten hold 20% to 30%. Treatment reported: roughly 10-day PBMC culture with coronavirus spike peptide pools or control peptides (ViraFEST assay). Their antigens are not known. The sample consisted of CD4+ T cells from blood, cultured in vitro. These receptors were collected from a human donor who had recovered from COVID-19.

The chain combines TRBV2 with TRBJ1-2; TRBD1 might be the D (6 bases). The germline V gene has CDR1 SNHLY and CDR2 FYNNEI. V was trimmed by 6 bases and J by 4 bases, leaving 12 bases between them. CDR3 length equals 13 residues. Here the CDR3 reads CASRRDISYGYTF. DNA of the CDR3: TGTGCCAGCAGGAGGGACATCAGCTATGGCTACACCTTC. The variable domain in full, with the rest retrieved from reference TRBV2 and TRBJ1-2, is EPEVTQTPSHQVTQMGQEVILRCVPISNHLYFYWYRQILGQKVEFLVSFYNNEISEKSEIFDDQFSVERPDGSNFTLKIRSTKLEDSAMYFCASRRDISYGYTFGSGTRLTVV.

In this sample, this clonotype turned up once. The CDR3 region has the DNA TGTGCCATCAGTGACCGAAGGAGGACTAGCACAGATACGCAGTATTTT. Translating gives CAISDRRRTSTDTQYF. The gene calls are TRBV10-3 and TRBJ2-3, with D perhaps matching TRBD2 (5 bases). CDR3 length: 16 residues. The V gene lost 3 bases and the J gene lost 0 bases, with 13 bases spanning the gap. CDR1 ENHRY and CDR2 SYGVKD come from the germline V gene.

This clonotype has only a few counts. The chain recombines TRBV7-8 with TRBJ2-7; D is possibly TRBD1 (6 bases). V was trimmed by 1 base and J by 2 bases, leaving 12 bases between them. Germline V CDR1 and CDR2: SGHVS, FQNEAQ. This CDR3 comprises 15 residues. The CDR3 loop is CASSLGDRTTYEQYF. CDR3 in DNA: TGTGCCAGCAGCTTAGGCGACAGGACCACCTACGAGCAGTACTTC.

The rearrangement joins TRBV11-3 to TRBJ2-7, with a possible D match to TRBD1 (6 bases). The germline V and J ends were trimmed by 1 base and 4 bases, with 8 bases remaining between them. The CDR3 has 13 residues. CDR1 and CDR2 from the germline V gene are SGHNT and YENEEA. The CDR3 DNA follows: TGTGCCAGCAGCTTAGGACAGGAGTACGAGCAGTACTTC. It yields the protein CASSLGQEYEQYF.

The CDR3 region is CSARDRTTGAENTEAFF. The CDR3, as DNA: TGCAGTGCTAGAGACCGCACGACAGGGGCCGAGAACACTGAAGCTTTCTTT. J is TRBJ1-1 and V is TRBV20-1; TRBD1 matches 8 bases. The germline gives CDR1 DFQATT, CDR2 SNEGSKA (reference sequence). Trimming took 0 bases from V and 1 from J; bases not matched to a gene: 10. This CDR3 contains 17 residues.

V and J are TRBV20-1 and TRBJ2-3; a possible D gene is TRBD2 (5 bases). CDR1 and CDR2 from the germline V gene are DFQATT and SNEGSKA (reference sequence). This CDR3 comprises 14 residues. V gave up 6 bases and J gave up 4 bases, with 17 bases separating them. CDR3 sequence reads: CSAADLRTADTQYF. The DNA of the CDR3 is TGCAGTGCCGCGGACTTACGGACCGCAGATACGCAGTATTTT.

J is TRBJ2-7 and V is TRBV7-9; TRBD2 aligns across 9 bases. The CDR3 spans 15 residues. From germline, CDR1 is SEHNR and CDR2 FQNEAQ (reference sequence). The J segment lost 3 bases and the V segment lost 5 bases, leaving 8 bases of the junction unmatched. The CDR3 spells CASSHPSGGLYEQYF. In DNA, the CDR3 is TGTGCCAGCAGCCATCCAAGCGGGGGGCTCTACGAGCAGTACTTC.

The chain employs TRBV6-1 and TRBJ1-5, with a tentative D call TRBD1 (5 bases). CDR1 and CDR2 (germline): MNHNS, SASEGT. V was trimmed by 2 bases and J by 8 bases, leaving 16 bases between them. The CDR3 is 15 residues long. The CDR3 DNA reads as TGTGCCAGCAGTGAACACCAAGGGGTAGGTGAGCCCCAGCATTTT. It codes for CASSEHQGVGEPQHF.

This clonotype was recorded only once. CDR3 DNA: TGCAGTGCCGCGGCAATCCTGGGGGAAAAACTGTTTTTT. Translating it yields CSAAAILGEKLFF. The gene calls are TRBV20-1 and TRBJ1-4; D is ambiguous. The CDR3 totals 13 residues. Germline lookup yields CDR1 DFQATT and CDR2 SNEGSKA (reference sequence). V dropped 6 bases and J dropped 8 bases, with 16 bases sitting between them.

This clonotype was seen a single time. The V gene is TRBV10-3, the J gene TRBJ2-1, with TRBD1 as a possible D gene (5 bases). In germline, CDR1 is ENHRY, CDR2 SYGVKD. V shed 4 bases and J shed 8 bases, with 18 bases lying between them. The CDR3 has 15 amino acids. CDR3 amino acids: CAISGKDTEWDEQFF. Here the CDR3 DNA reads TGTGCCATCAGTGGAAAGGACACCGAGTGGGATGAGCAGTTCTTC.

The sample holds one count of this clonotype. The chain has TRBV5-1 and TRBJ1-6, with D possibly being TRBD1 (5 bases). CDR1 and CDR2 (germline): SGHRS, YFSETQ. The ends were cut back, 0 bases at V and 10 bases at J, with 14 bases in the middle. The CDR3 sequence is 15 residues long. The CDR3 reads CASSLAVQAASPLHF. The CDR3 DNA sequence: TGCGCCAGCAGCTTGGCCGTACAGGCCGCCTCACCCCTCCACTTT.

This clonotype appeared a few times. The chain links TRBV6-1 to TRBJ1-5, with D possibly matching TRBD1 (5 bases). There are 15 residues in the CDR3. Germline CDR1 is MNHNS and CDR2 is SASEGT. V was pared by 6 bases and J by 2 bases, with 14 bases between. CDR3 bases: TGTGCCAGCAGCGAATCTTGGGGGGGCAATCAGCCCCAGCATTTT. Encoded protein: CASSESWGGNQPQHF.

The DNA of the CDR3 is TGCAGTGCTAGTGGCCAGGGACATTTGGGAGGCTACACCTTC. Its translation: CSASGQGHLGGYTF. The rearrangement uses TRBV20-1 and TRBJ1-2; TRBD1 might be the D (6 bases). There are 14 residues in the CDR3. Germline-derived CDR1 and CDR2 are DFQATT and SNEGSKA (reference sequence). The ends were cut back, 3 bases at V and 8 bases at J, with 19 bases in the middle.

The chain links TRBV19 to TRBJ2-2, with D maybe TRBD1 (5 bases). This CDR3 spans 15 amino acids. Trimming took 7 bases from V and 1 from J, leaving 13 bases between them. Germline V CDR1 and CDR2: LNHDA, SQIVND (reference sequence). CDR3 region: CASTQGRGNTGELFF. The CDR3 DNA reads TGTGCCAGTACCCAGGGCCGCGGGAACACCGGGGAGCTGTTTTTT.

This clonotype appeared a few times. The gene calls are TRBV20-1 and TRBJ1-2, with D tentatively TRBD1 (6 bases). Germline V gene data show CDR1 as DFQATT and CDR2 as SNEGSKA (reference sequence). The V gene lost 5 bases and the J gene lost 2 bases, with 18 bases spanning the gap. This CDR3 comprises 15 residues. The CDR3 is CSAQLGGSENYGYTF. DNA of the CDR3: TGCAGTGCTCAGCTAGGGGGAAGTGAAAACTATGGCTACACCTTC.

The rearrangement uses TRBV12-3 or TRBV12-4 and TRBJ1-2; TRBD1 might be the D (5 bases). V lost 4 bases and J 4 bases, leaving 7 bases between the germline ends. This CDR3 spans 12 amino acids. CDR3: CASSSDSYGYTF. DNA for the CDR3: TGTGCCAGCAGTTCAGACAGCTATGGCTACACCTTC.

Notes on this clonotype: An end of the junction does not agree with germline; a read error may underlie this. The chain has TRBV7-7 and TRBJ2-5; D gene ambiguous. The CDR3 runs 13 residues. CDR1 is SSHAT and CDR2 is FNYEAQ in the germline V gene (reference sequence). CDR3 nucleotides: TGTGCTAGCAGCTTAGGTTGGCAAGAGACCCAGTACTTC. This translates into CASSLGWQETQYF.

J is TRBJ2-7 and V is TRBV5-1, with TRBD2 matching 7 bases. Germline CDR1 SGHRS, CDR2 YFSETQ. V lost 0 bases, J lost 5 bases, and 8 bases stayed unmatched. The CDR3 length is 15 residues. The chain's CDR3 is CASSLGGGGVNEQYF. The CDR3 DNA is TGCGCCAGCAGCTTGGGTGGCGGGGGAGTGAACGAGCAGTACTTC.

V gene TRBV5-4 combines with J gene TRBJ1-6; 10 bases line up with TRBD1. Germline V gives CDR1 SGHNT, CDR2 YYREEE (reference sequence). The V segment lost 7 bases and the J segment 8 bases; nucleotides outside the gene matches: 6. The CDR3 covers 14 residues. The CDR3 sequence: CASARDRGHSPLHF. In nucleotides, the CDR3 is TGTGCCAGCGCTAGGGACAGGGGACATTCACCCCTCCACTTT.

This chain links TRBV27 with TRBJ2-1; D is uncertain. Germline-derived CDR1 and CDR2 are MNHEY and SMNVEV (reference sequence). The CDR3 runs to 14 residues. Trimming shortened V by 3 bases and J by 9 bases, and 15 bases separated the two germline ends. The CDR3 DNA reads as TGTGCCAGCAGTTTCTACTATTCGGGTAGTGAGCAGTTCTTC. This encodes CASSFYYSGSEQFF.

The genes are TRBV9 and TRBJ2-1; D call uncertain. The CDR3 loop spans 15 amino acids. Germline assignment: CDR1 SGDLS and CDR2 YYNGEE. Trimming removed 4 bases at V and 2 bases at J, with 13 bases between. The CDR3 bases are TGTGCCAGCAGCTATATGGACGCGACCTACAATGAGCAGTTCTTC. The encoded protein is CASSYMDATYNEQFF.

This sequence joins TRBV30 and TRBJ2-5, with TRBD1 identical over 7 bases. There are 15 residues in the CDR3. CDR1 and CDR2 (germline): GTSNPN, SVGIG (reference sequence). Losses at the gene ends were 1 base for V and 1 base for J; bases not matched to a gene: 6. The chain's CDR3 is CAWSGGTDIQETQYF. The CDR3 nucleotides are TGTGCCTGGAGTGGGGGGACAGATATCCAAGAGACCCAGTACTTC.

The chain links TRBV6-1 to TRBJ1-5; maybe TRBD1 (5 bases). CDR1 MNHNS and CDR2 SASEGT come from the germline V gene. CDR3 length: 14 amino acids. The germline V and J ends were trimmed by 7 bases and 5 bases, with 15 bases remaining between them. The DNA for the CDR3 is TGTGCCAGCAAAAGGGTGCGAGGGGATCAGCCCCAGCATTTT. This codes for CASKRVRGDQPQHF.

With regard to this clonotype: One junction end disagrees with the germline gene, perhaps due to a read error. The chain couples TRBV6-5 to TRBJ2-7, with D unresolved. This CDR3 has 12 residues. CDR1 is MNHEY, CDR2 SVGAGI, per germline. CDR3 loop: CAISSSGYEQYF. The CDR3 nucleotides read TGTGCCATCAGTTCGTCAGGCTACGAGCAGTACTTC.